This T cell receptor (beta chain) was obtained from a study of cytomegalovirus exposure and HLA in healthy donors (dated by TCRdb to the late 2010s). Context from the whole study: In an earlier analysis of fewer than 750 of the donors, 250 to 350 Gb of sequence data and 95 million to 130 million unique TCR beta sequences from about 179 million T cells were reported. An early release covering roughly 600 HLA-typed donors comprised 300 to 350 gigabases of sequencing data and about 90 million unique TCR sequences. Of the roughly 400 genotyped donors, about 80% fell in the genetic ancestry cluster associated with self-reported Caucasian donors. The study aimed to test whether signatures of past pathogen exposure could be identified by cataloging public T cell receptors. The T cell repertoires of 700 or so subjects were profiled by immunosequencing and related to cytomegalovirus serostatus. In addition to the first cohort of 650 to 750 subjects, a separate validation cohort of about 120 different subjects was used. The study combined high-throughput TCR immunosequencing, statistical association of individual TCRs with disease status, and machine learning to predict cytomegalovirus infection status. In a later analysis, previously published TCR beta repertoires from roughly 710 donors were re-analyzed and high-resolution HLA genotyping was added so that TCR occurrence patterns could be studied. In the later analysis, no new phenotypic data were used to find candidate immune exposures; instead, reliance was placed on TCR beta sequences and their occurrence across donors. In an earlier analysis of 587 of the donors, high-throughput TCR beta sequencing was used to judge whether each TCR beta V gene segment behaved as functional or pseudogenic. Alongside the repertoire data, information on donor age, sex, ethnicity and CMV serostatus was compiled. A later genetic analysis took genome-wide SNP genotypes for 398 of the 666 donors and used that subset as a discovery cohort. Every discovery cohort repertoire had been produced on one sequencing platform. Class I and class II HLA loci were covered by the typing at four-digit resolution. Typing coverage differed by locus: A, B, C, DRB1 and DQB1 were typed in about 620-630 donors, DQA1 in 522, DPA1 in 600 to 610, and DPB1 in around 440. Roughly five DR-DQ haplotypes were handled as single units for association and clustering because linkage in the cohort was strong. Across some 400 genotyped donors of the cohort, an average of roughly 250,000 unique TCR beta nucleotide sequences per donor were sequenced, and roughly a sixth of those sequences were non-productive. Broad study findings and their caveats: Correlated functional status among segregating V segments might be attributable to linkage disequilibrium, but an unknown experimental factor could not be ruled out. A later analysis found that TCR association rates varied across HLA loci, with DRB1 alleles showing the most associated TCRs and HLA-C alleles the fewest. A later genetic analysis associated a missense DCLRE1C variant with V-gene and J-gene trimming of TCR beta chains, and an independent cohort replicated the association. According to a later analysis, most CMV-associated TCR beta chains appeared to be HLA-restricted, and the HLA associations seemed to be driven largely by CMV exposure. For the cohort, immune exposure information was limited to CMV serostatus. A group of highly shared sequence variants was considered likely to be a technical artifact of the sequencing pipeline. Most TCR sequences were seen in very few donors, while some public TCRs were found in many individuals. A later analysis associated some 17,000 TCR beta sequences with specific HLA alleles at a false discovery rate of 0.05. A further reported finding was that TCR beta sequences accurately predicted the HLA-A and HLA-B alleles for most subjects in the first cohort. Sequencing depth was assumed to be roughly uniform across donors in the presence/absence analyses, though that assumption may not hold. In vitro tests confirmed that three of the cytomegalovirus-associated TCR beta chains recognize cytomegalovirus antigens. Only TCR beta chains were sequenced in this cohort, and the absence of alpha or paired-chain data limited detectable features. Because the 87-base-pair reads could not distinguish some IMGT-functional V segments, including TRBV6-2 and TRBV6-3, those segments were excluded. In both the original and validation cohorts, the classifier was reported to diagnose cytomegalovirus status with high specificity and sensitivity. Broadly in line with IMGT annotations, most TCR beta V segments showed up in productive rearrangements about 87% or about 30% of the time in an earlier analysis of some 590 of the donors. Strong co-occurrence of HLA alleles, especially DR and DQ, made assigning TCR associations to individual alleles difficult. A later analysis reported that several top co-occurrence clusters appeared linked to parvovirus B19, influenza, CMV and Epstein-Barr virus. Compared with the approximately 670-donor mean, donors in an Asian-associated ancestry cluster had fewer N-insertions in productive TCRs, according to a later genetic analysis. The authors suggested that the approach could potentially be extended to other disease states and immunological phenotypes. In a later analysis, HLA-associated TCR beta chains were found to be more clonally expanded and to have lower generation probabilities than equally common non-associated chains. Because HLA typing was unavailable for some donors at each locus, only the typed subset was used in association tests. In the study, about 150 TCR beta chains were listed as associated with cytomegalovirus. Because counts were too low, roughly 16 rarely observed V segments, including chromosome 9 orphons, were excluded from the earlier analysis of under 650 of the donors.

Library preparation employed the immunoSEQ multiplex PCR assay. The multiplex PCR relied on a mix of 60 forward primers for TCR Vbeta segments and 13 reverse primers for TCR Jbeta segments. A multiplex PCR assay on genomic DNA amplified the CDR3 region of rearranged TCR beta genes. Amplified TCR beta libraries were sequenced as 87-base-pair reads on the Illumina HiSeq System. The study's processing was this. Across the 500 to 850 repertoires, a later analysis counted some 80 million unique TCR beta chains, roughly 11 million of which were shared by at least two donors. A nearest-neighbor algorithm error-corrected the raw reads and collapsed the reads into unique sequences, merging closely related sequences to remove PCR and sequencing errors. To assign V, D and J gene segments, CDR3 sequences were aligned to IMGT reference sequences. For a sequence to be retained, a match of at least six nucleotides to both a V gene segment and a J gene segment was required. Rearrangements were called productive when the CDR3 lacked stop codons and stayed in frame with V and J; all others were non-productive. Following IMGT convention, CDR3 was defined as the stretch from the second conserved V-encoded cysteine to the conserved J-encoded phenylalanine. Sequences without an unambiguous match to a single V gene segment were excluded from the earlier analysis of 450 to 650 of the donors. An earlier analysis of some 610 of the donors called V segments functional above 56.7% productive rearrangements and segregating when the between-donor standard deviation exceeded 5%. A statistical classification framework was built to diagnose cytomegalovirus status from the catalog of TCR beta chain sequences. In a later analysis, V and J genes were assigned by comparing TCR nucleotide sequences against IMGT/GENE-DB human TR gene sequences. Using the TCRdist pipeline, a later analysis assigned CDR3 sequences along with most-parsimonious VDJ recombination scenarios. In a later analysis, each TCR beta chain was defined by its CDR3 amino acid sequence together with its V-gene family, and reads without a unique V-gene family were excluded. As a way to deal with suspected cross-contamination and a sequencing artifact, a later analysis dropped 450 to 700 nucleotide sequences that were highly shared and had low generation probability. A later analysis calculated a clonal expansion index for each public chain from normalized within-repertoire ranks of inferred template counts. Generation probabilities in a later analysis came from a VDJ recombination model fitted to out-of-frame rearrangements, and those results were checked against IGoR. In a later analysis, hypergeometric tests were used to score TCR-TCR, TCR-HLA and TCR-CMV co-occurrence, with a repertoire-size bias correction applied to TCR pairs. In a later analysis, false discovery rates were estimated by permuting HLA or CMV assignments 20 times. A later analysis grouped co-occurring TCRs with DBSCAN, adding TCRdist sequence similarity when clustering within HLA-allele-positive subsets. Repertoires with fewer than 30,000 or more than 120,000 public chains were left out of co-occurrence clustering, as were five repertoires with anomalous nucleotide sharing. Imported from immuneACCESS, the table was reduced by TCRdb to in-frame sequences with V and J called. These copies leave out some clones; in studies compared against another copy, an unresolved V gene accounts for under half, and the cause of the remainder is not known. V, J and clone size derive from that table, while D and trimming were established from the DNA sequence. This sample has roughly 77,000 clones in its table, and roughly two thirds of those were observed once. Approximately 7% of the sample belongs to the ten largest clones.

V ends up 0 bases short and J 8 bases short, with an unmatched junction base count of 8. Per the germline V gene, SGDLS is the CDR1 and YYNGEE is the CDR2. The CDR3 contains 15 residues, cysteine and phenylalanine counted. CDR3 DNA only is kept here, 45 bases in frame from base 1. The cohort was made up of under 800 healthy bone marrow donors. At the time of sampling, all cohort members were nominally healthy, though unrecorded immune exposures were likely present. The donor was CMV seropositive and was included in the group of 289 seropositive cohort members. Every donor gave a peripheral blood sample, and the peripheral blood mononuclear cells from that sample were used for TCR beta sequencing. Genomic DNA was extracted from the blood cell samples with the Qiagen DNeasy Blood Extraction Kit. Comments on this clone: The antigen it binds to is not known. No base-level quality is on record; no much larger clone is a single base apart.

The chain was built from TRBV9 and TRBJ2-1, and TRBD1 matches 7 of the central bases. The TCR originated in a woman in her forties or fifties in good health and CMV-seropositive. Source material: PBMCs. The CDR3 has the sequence CASSVVEGAWDEQFF. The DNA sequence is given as TGTGCCAGCAGCGTAGTCGAGGGGGCCTGGGATGAGCAGTTCTTC.